The 12 T cell receptor beta chains listed next were all sequenced from one sample in a study of T cells in Graves' hyperthyroidism and ophthalmopathy. TCR beta CDR3 regions were amplified from RNA. HTBI primers drove first-round RT-PCR of the TCR CDR3. TCRdb processed the multiplex PCR reads anew with MiXCR; each CDR3 protein has one entry. The data show hundreds of thousands of distinct CDR3 sequences, roughly 15% seen once. Source material: blood. Source of these receptors: a woman aged 18-29 years with Graves' hyperthyroidism.

This chain connects TRBV5-1 to TRBJ2-1, with D possibly TRBD2 on 5 matching bases. The CDR3 extends over 16 amino acids. With 5 bases removed from V and 2 bases from J, the gap between germline ends came to 17 bases. Germline CDR1 and CDR2: SGHRS and YFSETQ. Written as DNA, the CDR3 is TGCGCCAGCAGTCTCCCGACCAGCGGAGCCTACAATGAGCAGTTCTTC. Its translation: CASSLPTSGAYNEQFF. The full variable domain, in which reference TRBV5-1 and TRBJ2-1 provide the parts outside the CDR3, is KAGVTQTPRYLIKTRGQQVTLSCSPISGHRSVSWYQQTPGQGLQFLFEYFSETQRNKGNFPGRFSGRQFSNSRSEMNVSTLELGDSALYLCASSLPTSGAYNEQFFGPGTRLTVL.

Remarks on this clonotype: This likely comes from a read error, as the CDR3 has no conserved phenylalanine or tryptophan at its end. The CDR3 reads CASSPGLAHNSYNEQFL. In DNA, the CDR3 is TGTGCCAGCTCACCAGGGCTAGCGCATAACTCCTACAATGAGCAGTTCCTC. The chain is built from TRBV18 and TRBJ2-1; D may be TRBD2 (6 bases). Germline V gene data show CDR1 as KGHSH and CDR2 as LQKENI. V gave up 2 bases and J gave up 0 bases, with 14 bases separating them. The CDR3 covers 17 residues.

The chain recombines TRBV9 with TRBJ2-5; 9 positions agree with TRBD2. In germline, CDR1 is SGDLS, CDR2 YYNGEE. V lost 6 bases, J lost 2 bases, and 8 bases stayed unmatched. This CDR3 is 15 amino acids long. The CDR3 DNA reads as TGTGCCAGCAACGTGGCTAGCGGGATTCAAGAGACCCAGTACTTC. Encoded protein: CASNVASGIQETQYF.

The J gene is TRBJ2-2, the V gene TRBV19; TRBD2 might be the D (6 bases). The CDR3 sequence is 13 residues long. Deletions cut 3 bases from V and 9 bases from J, with 11 bases between. Germline CDR1 and CDR2: LNHDA and SQIVND (reference sequence). CDR3 protein: CASSIAGSRELFF. CDR3 coding DNA: TGTGCCAGTAGTATCGCGGGGTCCCGGGAGCTGTTTTTT.

This clonotype was counted a few times. The CDR3 region has the DNA TGTGCCAGCAGCTTATCCCGCTCCGAGTTCTCGGGAGGCAATCAGCCCCAGCATTTT. It encodes CASSLSRSEFSGGNQPQHF. The genes are TRBV7-9 and TRBJ1-5; unclear D gene. The V gene's germline CDR1 is SEHNR and CDR2 FQNEAQ (reference sequence). CDR3 length: 19 amino acids. With 2 bases removed from V and 2 bases from J, the gap between germline ends came to 22 bases.

At least ten counts were recorded for this clonotype. The gene calls are TRBV20-1 and TRBJ2-7, with TRBD2 matching over 10 bases. V was pared by 3 bases and J by 3 bases, with 11 bases of the junction left unmatched. The CDR3 loop spans 16 amino acids. CDR1 is DFQATT, CDR2 SNEGSKA, per germline (reference sequence). The CDR3 loop is CSASPRTSGIFYEQYF. The CDR3 region has the DNA TGCAGTGCTAGCCCCCGGACTAGCGGAATCTTCTACGAGCAGTACTTC.

This clonotype came up a few times. The chain employs TRBV2 and TRBJ2-5; perhaps TRBD1 as D (6 bases). Trimming removed 7 bases from V and 5 bases from J, with 14 bases in between. Germline V gene sequence: CDR1 SNHLY, CDR2 FYNNEI. The CDR3 sequence is 13 residues long. CDR3 in DNA: TGTGCCAGCAAGGACAGTGGCTGGGAGACCCAGTACTTC. Protein sequence: CASKDSGWETQYF.

This clonotype was counted at least ten times. The chain carries TRBV28 and TRBJ1-2; D gene uncertain. CDR1 is MDHEN, CDR2 SYDVKM, per germline. The CDR3 is 13 amino acids. V lost 3 bases to trimming and J lost 7 bases, with 12 bases between them. CDR3 residues: CASSLDMTAGYTF. The CDR3 coding sequence is TGTGCCAGCAGTTTGGATATGACCGCTGGCTACACCTTC.

This clonotype was found many times. The rearrangement links TRBV7-2 to TRBJ2-7, with no clear D. Trimming removed 3 bases at V and 1 base at J, with 13 bases between. CDR3 length: 15 residues. Germline V gene sequence: CDR1 SGHTA, CDR2 FQGNSA. The CDR3 DNA reads as TGTGCCAGCAGCTTGCTGTGGACGGTGTCCTACGAGCAGTACTTC. Translation gives CASSLLWTVSYEQYF.

The chain links TRBV24-1 to TRBJ1-5, with 8 bases identical to TRBD1. The J segment lost 0 bases and the V segment lost 5 bases, leaving 8 bases of the junction unmatched. CDR1 KGHDR and CDR2 SFDVKD come from the germline V gene. CDR3 length: 17 residues. The CDR3 region has the DNA TGTGCCACCAGTGCCCCCGGACAGGGAAATAGCAATCAGCCCCAGCATTTT. It is translated as CATSAPGQGNSNQPQHF.

The genes are TRBV11-2 and TRBJ1-6; 7 nucleotides agree with TRBD1. CDR3 length: 16 residues. Germline assignment: CDR1 SGHAT and CDR2 FQNNGV. J was trimmed by 6 bases and V by 5 bases; bases with no gene match: 10. The CDR3 here is CASSRRQGRSNSPLHF. In DNA, the CDR3 is TGTGCCAGCAGCCGGAGACAGGGTCGATCTAATTCACCCCTCCACTTT.

A few counts support this clonotype. The rearrangement links TRBV4-1 to TRBJ2-5; D not resolved. CDR1 is MGHRA, CDR2 YSYEKL, per germline. Trimming removed 2 bases at V and 4 bases at J, with 20 bases between. There are 17 residues in the CDR3. The CDR3 nucleotides read TGCGCCAGCAGCCAATCTGGCCCCTTTCTGCGAGGAGAGACCCAGTACTTC. It codes for CASSQSGPFLRGETQYF.